A selection of T cell receptor beta chains follows, all from one sample in a study of technical replicates of blood from a handful of donors. Clones were sequenced by immunoSEQ multiplex PCR, and TCRdb holds only the in-frame ones, with some missing. The sample lists 14,000 or so clones, about four fifths occurring once. The source material was PBMCs. These receptor sequences come from a human donor in good health. The conserved cysteine and the conserved F or W are not part of the CDR3 here.

TRBV7-6,TRBJ1-1,ASSQGMNTEAF
TRBV28,TRBJ2-1,ASSYDSKQF
TRBV19,TRBJ2-7,ASSLSGATYEQY
TRBV30,TRBJ2-2,AWSSGLAAGELF
TRBV2,TRBJ1-1,ASSAGGLVTEAF
TRBV6-1,TRBJ1-2,ASSEDGDRRGGYT
TRBV6-1,TRBJ2-4,ASSEFGPNSDPKNIQY
TRBV6-5,TRBJ1-3,ASSYSSILGNTIY
TRBV5-6,TRBJ2-5,ASSKGLAGPKTQY
TRBV15,TRBJ2-1,ATSPTGNVGRNEQF
TRBV2,TRBJ1-5,ASRLTGIQPQH
TRBV5-1,TRBJ2-3,ASSSREFGTQY
TRBV7-8,TRBJ2-1,ASSLPRRLAGGYNEQF
TRBV7-8,TRBJ2-7,ASSSPTSGRNEQY
TRBV28,TRBJ2-1,ASSRAQDRAPF
TRBV4-1,TRBJ2-1,ASSQDPAGYNEQF